This entry lists 6 T cell receptor beta chains sequenced from one sample in a study of blood T cell repertoires in COVID-19. Profiling relied on immunoSEQ multiplex PCR, and the TCRdb table lists in-frame clones only, not all of them. The sample shows about 62,000 clones, around 65% of them seen only once. The sequenced sample consisted of PBMCs or T cells enriched from blood (not recorded which). The receptor source for this set is an older woman who had been exposed to COVID-19.

The chain is built from TRBV30 and TRBJ1-6; TRBD1 is a possible D gene (6 bases). CDR1 is GTSNPN, CDR2 SVGIG, per germline (reference sequence). The CDR3 extends over 13 amino acids. Trimming left V 4 bases short and J 15 bases short, with 19 bases between. The CDR3 bases are TGTGCCTGGAATTCCGGGACATATCCATACCTCCACTTT. Its translation: CAWNSGTYPYLHF.

CDR3 residues: CASSWGQGYEQYF. Written as DNA, the CDR3 is TGCGCCAGCAGCTGGGGACAGGGCTACGAGCAGTACTTC. V gene TRBV5-1 combines with J gene TRBJ2-7; 9 positions agree with TRBD1. Looked up from germline, CDR1 is SGHRS and CDR2 is YFSETQ. The CDR3 extends over 13 amino acids. V was clipped by 3 bases and J by 3 bases; unmatched bases: 1.

The chain uses TRBV27 and TRBJ2-7; TRBD2 aligns across 11 bases. The V gene end was trimmed by 8 bases and the J gene end by 4 bases; junction bases not matched to a gene: 4. The germline gives CDR1 MNHEY, CDR2 SMNVEV (reference sequence). The CDR3 loop spans 13 amino acids. CDR3 DNA: TGTGCCAGCCGAACTAGCGGGGGTTACGAGCAGTACTTC. Translated, it gives CASRTSGGYEQYF.

The table lists this clone with a count of one. The CDR3 DNA is TGTGCCTGGAGAGGAGGGACAGGGGGTACCAATGAGCAGTTCTTC. Its translation: CAWRGGTGGTNEQFF. This sequence joins TRBV30 and TRBJ2-1, with 11 bases lining up with TRBD1. The trim removed 3 bases at V and 6 bases at J, leaving 7 bases unmatched. Per the germline V gene, CDR1 is GTSNPN and CDR2 is SVGIG (reference sequence). CDR3 size: 15 residues. The full variable domain, in which reference TRBV30 and TRBJ2-1 provide the parts outside the CDR3, is SQTIHQWPATLVQPVGSPLSLECTVEGTSNPNLYWYRQAAGRGLQLLFYSVGIGQISSEVPQNLSASRPQDRQFILSSKKLLLSDSGFYLCAWRGGTGGTNEQFFGPGTRLTVL.

This sequence joins TRBV27 and TRBJ1-6; a possible D gene is TRBD1 (5 bases). V was cut by 7 bases and J by 9 bases, with 13 bases left in between. In germline, CDR1 is MNHEY, CDR2 SMNVEV (reference sequence). The length of the CDR3 is 13 residues. In DNA, the CDR3 is TGTGCCAGCACCCCGCCCGGGGGTTCACCCCTCCACTTT. It codes for CASTPPGGSPLHF.

This clone was picked up many times. The chain employs TRBV2 and TRBJ1-2; D is ambiguous. The V end was cut by 11 bases, the J end by 6 bases, with 25 bases between. Germline-derived CDR1 and CDR2 are SNHLY and FYNNEI. This CDR3 comprises 15 residues. The CDR3 DNA sequence: TGTGCCGGTCAGATCCGGGGTAACATCGGCAATGGCTACACCTTC. Amino acids: CAGQIRGNIGNGYTF.